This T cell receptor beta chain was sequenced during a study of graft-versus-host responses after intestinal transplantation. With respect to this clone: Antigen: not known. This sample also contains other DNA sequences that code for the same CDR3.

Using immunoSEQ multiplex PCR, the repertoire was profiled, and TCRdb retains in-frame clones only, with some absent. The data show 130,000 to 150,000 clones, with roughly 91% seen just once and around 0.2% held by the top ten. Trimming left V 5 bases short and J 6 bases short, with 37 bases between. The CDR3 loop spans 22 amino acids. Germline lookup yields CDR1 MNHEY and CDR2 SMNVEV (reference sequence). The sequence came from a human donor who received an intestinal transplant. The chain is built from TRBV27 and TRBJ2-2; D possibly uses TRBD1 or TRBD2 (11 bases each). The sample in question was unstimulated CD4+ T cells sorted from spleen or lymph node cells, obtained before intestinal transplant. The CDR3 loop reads CASSAGTGGGSGRAGAPGELFF. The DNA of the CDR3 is TGTGCCAGCAGTGCCGGGACAGGGGGTGGTAGCGGGAGGGCCGGGGCCCCCGGGGAGCTGTTTTTT.